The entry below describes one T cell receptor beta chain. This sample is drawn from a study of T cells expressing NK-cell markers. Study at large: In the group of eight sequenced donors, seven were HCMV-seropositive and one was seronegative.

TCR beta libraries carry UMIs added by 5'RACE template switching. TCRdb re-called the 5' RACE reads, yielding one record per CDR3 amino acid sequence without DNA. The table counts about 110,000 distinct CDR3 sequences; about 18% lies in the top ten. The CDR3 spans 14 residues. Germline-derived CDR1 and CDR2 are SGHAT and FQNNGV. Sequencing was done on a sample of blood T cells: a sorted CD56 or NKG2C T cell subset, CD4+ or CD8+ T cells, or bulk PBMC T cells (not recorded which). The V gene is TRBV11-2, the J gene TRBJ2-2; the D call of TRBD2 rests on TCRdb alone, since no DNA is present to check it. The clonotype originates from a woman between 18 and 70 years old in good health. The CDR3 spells CASSHEGGTGELFF.